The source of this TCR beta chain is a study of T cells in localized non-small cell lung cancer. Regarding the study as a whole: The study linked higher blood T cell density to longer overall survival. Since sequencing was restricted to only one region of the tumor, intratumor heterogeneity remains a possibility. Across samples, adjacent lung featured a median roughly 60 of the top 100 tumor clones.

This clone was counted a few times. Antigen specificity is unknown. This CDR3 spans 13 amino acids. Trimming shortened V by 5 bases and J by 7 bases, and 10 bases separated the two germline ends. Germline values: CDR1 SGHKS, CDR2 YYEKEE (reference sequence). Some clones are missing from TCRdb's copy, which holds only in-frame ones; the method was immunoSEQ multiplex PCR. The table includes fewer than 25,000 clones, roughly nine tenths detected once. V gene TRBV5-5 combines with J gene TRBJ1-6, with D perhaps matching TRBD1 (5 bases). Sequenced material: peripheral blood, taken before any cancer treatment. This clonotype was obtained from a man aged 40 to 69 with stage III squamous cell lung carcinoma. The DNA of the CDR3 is TGTGCCAGCAGTTGGGACTACAATTCACCCCTCCACTTT. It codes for CASSWDYNSPLHF.